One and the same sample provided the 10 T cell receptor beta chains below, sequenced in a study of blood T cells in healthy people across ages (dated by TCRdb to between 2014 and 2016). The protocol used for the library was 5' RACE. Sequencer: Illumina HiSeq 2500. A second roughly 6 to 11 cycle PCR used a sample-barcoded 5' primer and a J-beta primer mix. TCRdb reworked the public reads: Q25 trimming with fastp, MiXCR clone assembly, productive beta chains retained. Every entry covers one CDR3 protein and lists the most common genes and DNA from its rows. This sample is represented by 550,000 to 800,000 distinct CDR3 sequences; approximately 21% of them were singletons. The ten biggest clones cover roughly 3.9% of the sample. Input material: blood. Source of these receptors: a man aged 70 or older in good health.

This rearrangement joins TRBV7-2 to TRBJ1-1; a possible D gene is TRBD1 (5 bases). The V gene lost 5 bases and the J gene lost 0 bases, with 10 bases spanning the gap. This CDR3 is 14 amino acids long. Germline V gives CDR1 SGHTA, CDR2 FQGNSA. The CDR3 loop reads CASSLQALNTEAFF. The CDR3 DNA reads TGTGCCAGCAGCCTACAGGCCTTGAACACTGAAGCTTTCTTT. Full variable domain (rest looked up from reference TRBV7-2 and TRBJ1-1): GAGVSQSPSNKVTEKGKDVELRCDPISGHTALYWYRQSLGQGLEFLIYFQGNSAPDKSGLPSDRFSAERTGGSVSTLTIQRTQQEDSAVYLCASSLQALNTEAFFGQGTRLTVV.

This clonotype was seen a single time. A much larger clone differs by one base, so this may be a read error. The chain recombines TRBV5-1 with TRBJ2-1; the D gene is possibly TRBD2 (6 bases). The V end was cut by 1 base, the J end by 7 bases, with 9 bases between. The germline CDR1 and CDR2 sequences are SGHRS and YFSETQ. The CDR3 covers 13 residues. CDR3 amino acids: CASSLPSGNEQFF. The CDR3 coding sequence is TGCGCCAGCAGCTTGCCGAGCGGGAATGAGCAGTTCTTC.

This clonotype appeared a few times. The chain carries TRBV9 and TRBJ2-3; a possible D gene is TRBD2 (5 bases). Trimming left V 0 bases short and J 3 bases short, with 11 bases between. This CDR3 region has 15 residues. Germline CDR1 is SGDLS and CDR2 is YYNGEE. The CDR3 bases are TGTGCCAGCAGCGTAGGGCGGGCGGAGACAGATACGCAGTATTTT. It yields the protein CASSVGRAETDTQYF.

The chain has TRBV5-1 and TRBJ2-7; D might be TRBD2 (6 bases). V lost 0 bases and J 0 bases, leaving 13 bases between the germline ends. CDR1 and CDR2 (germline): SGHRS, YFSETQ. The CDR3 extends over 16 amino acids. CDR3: CASSLVRGTFSYEQYF. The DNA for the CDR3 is TGCGCCAGCAGCTTGGTACGGGGGACCTTCTCCTACGAGCAGTACTTC.

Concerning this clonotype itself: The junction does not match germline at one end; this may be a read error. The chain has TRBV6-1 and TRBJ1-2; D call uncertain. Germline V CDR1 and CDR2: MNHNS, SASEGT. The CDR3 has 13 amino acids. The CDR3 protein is CASSEGSFYGYTF. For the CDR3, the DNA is TGCGCCAGCAGTGAAGGAAGTTTCTATGGCTACACCTTC.

The DNA for the CDR3 is TGTGCCAGCAGCTATGGGAGCGGGAGCTACGAGCAGTACTTC. Amino acid sequence: CASSYGSGSYEQYF. The chain carries TRBV7-6 and TRBJ2-7; 8 bases agree with TRBD2. V shed 4 bases, J shed 3 bases, and the junction held 5 bases outside the gene matches. This CDR3 comprises 14 residues. Germline loops: CDR1 SGHVS, CDR2 FNYEAQ. The whole variable domain, filled in from reference TRBV7-6 and TRBJ2-7, reads GAGVSQSPRYKVTKRGQDVALRCDPISGHVSLYWYRQALGQGPEFLTYFNYEAQQDKSGLPNDRFSAERPEGSISTLTIQRTEQRDSAMYRCASSYGSGSYEQYFGPGTRLTVT.

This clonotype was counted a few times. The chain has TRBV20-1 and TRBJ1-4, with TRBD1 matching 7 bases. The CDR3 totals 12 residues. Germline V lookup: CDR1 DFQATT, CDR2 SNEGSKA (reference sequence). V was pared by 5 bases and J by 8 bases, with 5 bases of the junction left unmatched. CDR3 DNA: TGCAGTGCTGAACAGGGGACGGAAAAACTGTTTTTT. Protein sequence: CSAEQGTEKLFF.

This CDR3 reads CSGGQGYYEQYF. CDR3 DNA sequence: TGCAGCGGAGGACAGGGGTACTACGAGCAGTACTTC. This chain joins TRBV29-1 and TRBJ2-7, with 9 bases matching TRBD1. Germline V gene lookup returns CDR1 SQVTM and CDR2 ANQGSEA. The CDR3 totals 12 residues. V gave up 7 bases and J gave up 3 bases; unmatched junction bases: 4.

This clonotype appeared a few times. This CDR3 reads CASSLSPGLEYEQYF. CDR3 DNA sequence: TGTGCCAGCAGTTTATCGCCGGGACTAGAGTACGAGCAGTACTTC. The chain combines TRBV27 with TRBJ2-7; 8 bases map to TRBD2. This CDR3 has 15 residues. CDR1 MNHEY and CDR2 SMNVEV come from the germline V gene (reference sequence). J was trimmed by 4 bases and V by 0 bases; bases with no gene match: 5.

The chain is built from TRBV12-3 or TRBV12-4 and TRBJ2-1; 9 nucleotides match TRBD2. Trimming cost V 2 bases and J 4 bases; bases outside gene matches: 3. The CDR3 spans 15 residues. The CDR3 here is CASSLRLAEYNEQFF. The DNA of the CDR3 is TGTGCCAGCAGTTTAAGACTAGCGGAGTACAATGAGCAGTTCTTC.